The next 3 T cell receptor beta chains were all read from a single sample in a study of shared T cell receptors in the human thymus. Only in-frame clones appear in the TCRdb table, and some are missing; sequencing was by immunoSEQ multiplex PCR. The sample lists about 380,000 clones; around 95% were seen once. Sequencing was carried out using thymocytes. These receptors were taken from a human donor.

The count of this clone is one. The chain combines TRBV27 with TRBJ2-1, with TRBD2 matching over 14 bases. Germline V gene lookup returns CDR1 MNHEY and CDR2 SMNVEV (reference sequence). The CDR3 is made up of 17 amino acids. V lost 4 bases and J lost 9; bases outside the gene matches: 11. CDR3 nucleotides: TGTGCCAGCAGTTGGGGGACTAGCGGGAGTACCTGGAGTGAGCAGTTCTTC. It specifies CASSWGTSGSTWSEQFF.

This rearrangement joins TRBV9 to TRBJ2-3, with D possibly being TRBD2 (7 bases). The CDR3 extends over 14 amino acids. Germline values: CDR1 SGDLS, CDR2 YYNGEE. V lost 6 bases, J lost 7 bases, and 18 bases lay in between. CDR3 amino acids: CASTRAKGGNTQYF. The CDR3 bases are TGTGCCAGCACCCGAGCGAAGGGGGGGAATACGCAGTATTTT.

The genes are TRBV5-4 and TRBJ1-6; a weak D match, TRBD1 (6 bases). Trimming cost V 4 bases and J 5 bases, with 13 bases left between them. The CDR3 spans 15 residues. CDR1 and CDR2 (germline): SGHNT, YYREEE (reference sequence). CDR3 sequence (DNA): TGTGCCAGCAGCCCGGCGGGACACAATAATTCACCCCTCCACTTT. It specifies CASSPAGHNNSPLHF. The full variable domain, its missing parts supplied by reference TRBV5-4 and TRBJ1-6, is ETGVTQSPTHLIKTRGQQVTLRCSSQSGHNTVSWYQQALGQGPQFIFQYYREEENGRGNFPPRFSGLQFPNYSSELNVNALELDDSALYLCASSPAGHNNSPLHFGNGTRLTVT.